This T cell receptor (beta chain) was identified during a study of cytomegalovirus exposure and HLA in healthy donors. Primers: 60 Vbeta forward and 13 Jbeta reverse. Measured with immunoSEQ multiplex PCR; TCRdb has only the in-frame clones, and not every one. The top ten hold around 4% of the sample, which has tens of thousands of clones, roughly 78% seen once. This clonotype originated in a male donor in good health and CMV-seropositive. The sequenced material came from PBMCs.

Here the CDR3 reads CASKPQGAVHEQYF. CDR3 coding DNA: TGTGCCAGCAAGCCGCAGGGGGCGGTCCACGAGCAGTACTTC. V usage is TRBV28 and J usage is TRBJ2-7; 8 nucleotides align to TRBD1. The CDR3 has 14 residues. Trimming took 7 bases from V and 5 from J; bases not matched to a gene: 10. The germline gives CDR1 MDHEN, CDR2 SYDVKM. Full variable domain (rest looked up from reference TRBV28 and TRBJ2-7): DVKVTQSSRYLVKRTGEKVFLECVQDMDHENMFWYRQDPGLGLRLIYFSYDVKMKEKGDIPEGYSVSREKKERFSLILESASTNQTSMYLCASKPQGAVHEQYFGPGTRLTVT.